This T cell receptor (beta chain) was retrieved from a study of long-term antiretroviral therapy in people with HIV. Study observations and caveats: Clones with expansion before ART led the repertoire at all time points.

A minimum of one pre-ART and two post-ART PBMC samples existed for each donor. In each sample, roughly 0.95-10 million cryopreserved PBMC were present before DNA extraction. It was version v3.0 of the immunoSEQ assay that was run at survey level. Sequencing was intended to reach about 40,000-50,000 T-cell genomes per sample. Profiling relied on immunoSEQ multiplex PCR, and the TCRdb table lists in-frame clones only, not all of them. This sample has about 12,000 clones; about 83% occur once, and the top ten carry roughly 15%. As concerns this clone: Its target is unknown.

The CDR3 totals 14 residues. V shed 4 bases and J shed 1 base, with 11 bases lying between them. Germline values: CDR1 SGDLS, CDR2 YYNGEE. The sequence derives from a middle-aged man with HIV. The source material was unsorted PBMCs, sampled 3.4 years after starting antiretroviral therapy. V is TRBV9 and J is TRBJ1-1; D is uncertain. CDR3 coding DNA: TGTGCCAGCAGCTCCAGGAGTTCGAACACTGAAGCTTTCTTT. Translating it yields CASSSRSSNTEAFF. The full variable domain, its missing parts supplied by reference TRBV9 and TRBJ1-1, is DSGVTQTPKHLITATGQRVTLRCSPRSGDLSVYWYQQSLDQGLQFLIQYYNGEERAKGNILERFSAQQFPDLHSELNLSSLELGDSALYFCASSSRSSNTEAFFGQGTRLTVV.